This T cell receptor beta chain was sequenced during a study of siplizumab effects on memory and regulatory T cells. This CDR3 spans 15 amino acids. Concerning this clone: Antigen: not known.

Overall study results and limits: Siplizumab significantly reduced alloreactive sequences traceable to unstimulated CD4+ memory cells.

Sequencing used immunoSEQ multiplex PCR; TCRdb keeps in-frame clones, though not all of them. The data show over 85,000 clones, roughly 89% seen once. The TCR originated in a human donor in good health. The sequenced material came from CD4+ T cells sorted from blood. V usage is TRBV21-1 and J usage is TRBJ2-7; TRBD2, as called in the table, went unchecked against the DNA. TRBV21-1 is a documented pseudogene. The CDR3 sequence is CASSAYSSGSYEQYF. CDR3 coding DNA: TGTGCCAGCAGCGCGTACTCTAGCGGGAGCTACGAGCAGTACTTC.